This T cell receptor beta chain was identified in a study of T cells in Graves' hyperthyroidism and ophthalmopathy. Overall study context: The blood sample was taken at first diagnosis, before treatment began.

This clonotype has just one count. Its antigen is not known. Just one base apart from a much larger clone, this may be a read error. Whole-study findings and limits: Clonotypes that were expanded in thyroid above 0.001 mostly appeared in blood too.

TCR beta CDR3 regions were amplified from RNA. The TCR CDR3 was amplified in a first-round RT-PCR using the HTBI primer set. TCRdb re-analysed the multiplex PCR reads in MiXCR, keeping a single row per CDR3 protein. The sample carries over 300,000 distinct CDR3 sequences, 14% recorded once. Stable Graves' hyperthyroidism meant no ophthalmopathy progression within 18 months. Hyperthyroidism was newly diagnosed in patients aged 18 to 65 (duration under 2 months). The V end lost 6 bases, the J end lost 8 bases, and 16 bases lay between the germline ends. This CDR3 comprises 13 residues. The rearrangement joins TRBV12-3 or TRBV12-4 to TRBJ1-2, with D unresolved. Specimen: blood. The TCR sequence derives from a woman in her sixties or seventies with Graves' hyperthyroidism. CDR3 sequence reads: CASSPVPLGGYTF. For the CDR3, the DNA is TGTGCCAGCAGCCCGGTTCCCCTAGGGGGCTACACCTTC.